What follows are 22 T cell receptor beta chains derived from one specimen sequenced in a study of cytotoxic CD8 clonotypes in ibrutinib-treated CLL. Clones were sequenced by immunoSEQ multiplex PCR, and TCRdb holds only the in-frame ones, with some missing. The sample lists some 140,000 clones; 75% to 95% were seen once. The sample in question was PBMCs, obtained after 12 months of ibrutinib treatment. These receptors all come from a human donor with chronic lymphocytic leukemia.

The chain has TRBV7-9 and TRBJ2-2; the match to TRBD1 covers 9 bases. Trimming at V came to 8 bases and at J to 6 bases, leaving 7 bases not matched to a gene. Per germline, CDR1 SEHNR and CDR2 FQNEAQ (reference sequence). The CDR3 is 14 residues long. In DNA form, the CDR3 reads TGTGCCAGCGGGGGACAGGGTTTCTCCGGGGAGCTGTTTTTT. Amino acids: CASGGQGFSGELFF.

The CDR3 reads CASSRDREETQYF. The CDR3 coding sequence is TGTGCCAGCAGCCGCGACAGGGAAGAGACCCAGTACTTC. The chain links TRBV9 to TRBJ2-5, with 7 bases that match TRBD1. This CDR3 has 13 amino acids. From germline, CDR1 is SGDLS and CDR2 YYNGEE. Trimming at V came to 4 bases and at J to 3 bases, leaving 3 bases not matched to a gene. The full variable domain, with the rest looked up from reference TRBV9 and TRBJ2-5, is DSGVTQTPKHLITATGQRVTLRCSPRSGDLSVYWYQQSLDQGLQFLIQYYNGEERAKGNILERFSAQQFPDLHSELNLSSLELGDSALYFCASSRDREETQYFGPGTRLLVL.

The rearrangement joins TRBV4-1 to TRBJ2-1; TRBD1 is a possible D gene (6 bases). The CDR3 runs 14 residues. V was clipped by 0 bases and J by 6 bases, with 9 bases between them. Germline V gene lookup returns CDR1 MGHRA and CDR2 YSYEKL. The CDR3 DNA reads TGCGCCAGCAGCCAAGATTTAGGGGGCAATGAGCAGTTCTTC. Protein product: CASSQDLGGNEQFF.

The J gene is TRBJ2-2, the V gene TRBV18, with 10 bases aligning to TRBD2. CDR1 and CDR2 from the germline V gene are KGHSH and LQKENI. V lost 3 bases to trimming and J lost 3 bases; unmatched junction nucleotides: 4. This CDR3 region has 16 residues. CDR3 residues: CASSPPGTSDTGELFF. In DNA form, the CDR3 reads TGTGCCAGCTCACCCCCCGGGACTAGCGACACCGGGGAGCTGTTTTTT.

The chain has TRBV18 and TRBJ1-4; D is unclear. With 5 bases removed from V and 7 bases from J, the gap between germline ends came to 17 bases. From germline, CDR1 is KGHSH and CDR2 LQKENI. CDR3 length: 15 residues. This CDR3 is CASSESTPPGEKLFF. In DNA, the CDR3 is TGTGCCAGCTCAGAGTCGACCCCGCCGGGTGAAAAACTGTTTTTT.

The V call is TRBV7-6, the J call TRBJ1-1; D gene ambiguous. The CDR3 loop spans 16 amino acids. V was clipped by 0 bases and J by 0 bases, with 11 bases between them. Germline lookup yields CDR1 SGHVS and CDR2 FNYEAQ. The DNA for the CDR3 is TGTGCCAGCAGCTTAGCAATGAGGCGGATGAACACTGAAGCTTTCTTT. Residues: CASSLAMRRMNTEAFF.

The chain is built from TRBV19 and TRBJ1-3; D is uncertain. The germline V gene encodes CDR1 LNHDA and CDR2 SQIVND (reference sequence). This CDR3 is built from 15 residues. Trimming cost V 5 bases and J 4 bases, with 15 bases left between them. Written as DNA, the CDR3 is TGTGCCAGTAGTGGGTTCCTCGCGACGGGAAACACCATATATTTT. Amino acids: CASSGFLATGNTIYF.

V and J are TRBV4-2 and TRBJ2-6; D gene unclear. Germline lookup yields CDR1 LGHNA and CDR2 YNFKEQ. This CDR3 has 20 amino acids. The V and J ends lost 0 bases and 1 base respectively, with 19 bases between them. The CDR3: CASSQEGWVSYPSGANVLTF. The CDR3 DNA is TGTGCCAGCAGCCAAGAAGGCTGGGTCAGCTATCCGTCTGGGGCCAACGTCCTGACTTTC.

This chain joins TRBV10-3 and TRBJ2-7; TRBD2 aligns across 7 bases. CDR1 and CDR2 (germline): ENHRY, SYGVKD. CDR3 size: 16 residues. The V segment lost 3 bases and the J segment 5 bases; nucleotides outside the gene matches: 13. The CDR3: CAISEMGRESGNEQYF. CDR3 bases: TGTGCCATCAGTGAAATGGGGAGGGAGAGCGGGAACGAGCAGTACTTC.

The chain recombines TRBV10-2 with TRBJ2-7, with 7 bases matching TRBD1. The CDR3 has 16 amino acids. With 6 bases clipped from V and 3 bases from J, the junction kept 14 bases outside the gene matches. Germline loops: CDR1 WSHSY, CDR2 SAAADI. DNA of the CDR3: TGCGCCAGCAGAGGGGGCCGACGATCAAAATTCTACGAGCAGTACTTC. Translating gives CASRGGRRSKFYEQYF.

This rearrangement joins TRBV9 to TRBJ2-1, with 11 nucleotides matching TRBD2. The J segment lost 5 bases and the V segment lost 4 bases, leaving 11 bases of the junction unmatched. Looked up from germline, CDR1 is SGDLS and CDR2 is YYNGEE. The CDR3 is 17 residues long. CDR3 sequence: CASSPRLAGPVDNEQFF. The CDR3 nucleotides are TGTGCCAGCAGCCCCCGACTAGCGGGGCCCGTGGACAATGAGCAGTTCTTC.

The genes are TRBV27 and TRBJ2-3; TRBD1 aligns across 9 bases. After removal of 1 base from V and 4 bases from J, the junction contained 9 bases not matched to a gene. Germline-derived CDR1 and CDR2 are MNHEY and SMNVEV (reference sequence). The CDR3 spans 17 residues. The CDR3: CASSLWVAGQGPDTQYF. As DNA, the CDR3 is TGTGCCAGCAGTTTATGGGTTGCGGGACAGGGCCCAGATACGCAGTATTTT.

This chain connects TRBV7-9 to TRBJ2-7, with D unclear. Looked up from germline, CDR1 is SEHNR and CDR2 is FQNEAQ (reference sequence). CDR3 length: 15 residues. The germline V and J ends were trimmed by 2 bases and 0 bases, with 11 bases remaining between them. The CDR3 DNA sequence: TGTGCCAGCAGCTTATCCCAGGCCTACTCCTACGAGCAGTACTTC. It is translated as CASSLSQAYSYEQYF.

The rearrangement joins TRBV27 to TRBJ1-1, with TRBD1 matching 10 bases. V trimming: 5 bases; J trimming: 3 bases; junction bases outside the gene matches: 9. This CDR3 is built from 16 residues. Germline V gene data show CDR1 as MNHEY and CDR2 as SMNVEV (reference sequence). CDR3 amino acids: CASSRRTGQGHTEAFF. The DNA for the CDR3 is TGTGCCAGCAGTAGGCGCACGGGACAGGGGCACACTGAAGCTTTCTTT.

This rearrangement joins TRBV18 to TRBJ2-7; D possibly corresponds to TRBD2 (5 bases). This CDR3 comprises 13 residues. V was trimmed by 3 bases and J by 2 bases, leaving 8 bases between them. Germline V CDR1 and CDR2: KGHSH, LQKENI. The CDR3 here is CASSPDSAYEQYF. CDR3 sequence (DNA): TGTGCCAGCTCACCGGACTCTGCCTACGAGCAGTACTTC.

V gene TRBV6-5 combines with J gene TRBJ2-7; TRBD1 matches 10 bases. The V and J ends lost 11 bases and 6 bases, in that order; junction bases with no gene match: 7. The CDR3 loop spans 12 amino acids. CDR1 MNHEY and CDR2 SVGAGI come from the germline V gene. DNA of the CDR3: TGTGCCTCGAGGACAGGGGGGCGCGAGCAGTACTTC. It yields the protein CASRTGGREQYF.

V gene TRBV2 combines with J gene TRBJ2-5; TRBD2 agrees at 8 bases. From germline, CDR1 is SNHLY and CDR2 FYNNEI. With 1 base clipped from V and 4 bases from J, the junction kept 11 bases outside the gene matches. This CDR3 is built from 17 residues. CDR3 protein: CASSEGIGLAEGETQYF. Here the CDR3 DNA reads TGTGCCAGCAGTGAAGGGATAGGACTAGCTGAGGGAGAGACCCAGTACTTC.

The J gene is TRBJ1-1, the V gene TRBV5-1; 8 bases are a match to TRBD1. The germline CDR1 and CDR2 sequences are SGHRS and YFSETQ. J gave up 1 base and V 4 bases, and 3 bases lay outside the gene matches. CDR3 length: 14 residues. In nucleotides, the CDR3 is TGCGCCAGCAGCCCACAGGGGGGGAACACTGAAGCTTTCTTT. It yields the protein CASSPQGGNTEAFF.

The chain's CDR3 is CASSPTGGVGYTF. The CDR3 bases are TGTGCCAGCAGCCCGACAGGGGGCGTAGGCTACACCTTC. The rearrangement links TRBV7-2 to TRBJ1-2; TRBD1 agrees at 10 bases. Trimming took 5 bases from V and 8 from J; bases not matched to a gene: 5. CDR1 SGHTA and CDR2 FQGNSA come from the germline V gene. This CDR3 is built from 13 residues.

The V and J genes are TRBV28 and TRBJ2-3; D may correspond to TRBD1 or TRBD2 (5 bases each). V was clipped by 6 bases and J by 9 bases, with 10 bases between them. CDR1 and CDR2 from the germline V gene are MDHEN and SYDVKM. This CDR3 has 11 residues. This CDR3 is CASRRDQTQYF. Here the CDR3 DNA reads TGTGCCAGCAGGAGGGACCAAACGCAGTATTTT.

The chain joins TRBV30 to TRBJ1-2; possibly TRBD1 for D (5 bases). V was clipped by 8 bases and J by 3 bases, with 19 bases between them. Looked up from germline, CDR1 is GTSNPN and CDR2 is SVGIG (reference sequence). The CDR3 spans 14 residues. The CDR3: CAGGLSGYDYGYTF. CDR3 DNA: TGTGCCGGAGGCCTATCAGGGTATGACTATGGCTACACCTTC.

This chain joins TRBV10-3 and TRBJ1-4; D uncertain. Trimming left V 7 bases short and J 0 bases short, with 9 bases between. The CDR3 is 14 amino acids. The V gene's germline CDR1 is ENHRY and CDR2 SYGVKD. The CDR3 here is CAIKDGATNEKLFF. The CDR3 nucleotides read TGTGCCATCAAGGACGGCGCAACTAATGAAAAACTGTTTTTT.